This record concerns one T cell receptor beta chain sequence. This clonotype was detected only a few times. This receptor's antigen is unknown. No qualities accompany the bases; no much larger clone lies one base away. The data were taken from a study of Graves' ophthalmopathy and Graves' hyperthyroidism (dated by TCRdb to 2016 to 2019). For the wider study: Stable hyperthyroidism was defined as no progression to ophthalmopathy within 18 months of follow-up. The study used TCR beta repertoire signatures to distinguish Graves' ophthalmopathy from Graves' hyperthyroidism and to predict progression to ophthalmopathy. In total, around 130 blood samples were TCR-sequenced: fewer than 50 ophthalmopathy, under 85 hyperthyroidism and roughly 17 hyperthyroidism-to-ophthalmopathy patients. To explore V-J signatures that distinguish ophthalmopathy from hyperthyroidism, a discovery set of about a hundred patients was enrolled, made up of 40 to 45 with ophthalmopathy and under 65 with stable hyperthyroidism. An independent validation cohort comprised some 18 hyperthyroidism patients and 15 to 17 patients who later progressed from hyperthyroidism to ophthalmopathy. T-cell repertoires of thyroid tissue and blood were compared in about six hyperthyroidism patients. Once sampling was done, hyperthyroidism patients were given methimazole at a starting dose of 30 mg daily, while ophthalmopathy patients were given high-dose intravenous methylprednisolone. On the study overall, not on this receptor specifically: Sample size was not statistically predetermined, and group allocation was not concealed from the investigators. Most expanded thyroid clonotypes with frequency above 0.001 were also detected in blood, suggesting blood repertoires may reflect the thyroid immune response. In validation, the model predicted ophthalmopathy progression with more than 70% sensitivity and approximately 72% specificity; some 13 predicted patients were CT-confirmed with GO in a median of roughly 6.8 months. In cross-validation, the 13-signature model distinguished ophthalmopathy from stable hyperthyroidism with 87.88% sensitivity and 81.08% specificity, while in the test set the corresponding values were about 79% and 69%.

For repertoire sequencing, the TCR beta CDR3 regions were amplified from RNA transcripts. The first round was an RT-PCR using HTBI primers with the Qiagen OneStep RT-PCR kit, and this first round was followed by a second-round multiplex PCR, then size selection and purification. Libraries were sequenced on an Illumina HiSeq2000 using paired-end 100 bp reads. The study's own analysis went as follows. SOAPnuke was used to process the reads, removing any read that contained adapters or uncalled bases, had a mean Phred below 15, or lacked an exact match to the constant primer or identifier. High-quality paired reads were merged with COPE v1.2.5. Clonotypes were defined as unique nucleotide sequences and were aligned to IMGT TRB V, D and J references using MiTCR v1.1. The analysis was limited to V-J combinations with a frequency above 0.0001, which together covered 98% to 99.2% of repertoires. For each V-J combination, a TCR clonal expansion and chaos score was defined as the ratio of F50 clonal expansion to chaos observed in the TCRdist matrix. Welch's t-statistics and random forest were used to reduce features to about a dozen V-J combinations, which were fed into a naive Bayes classifier. The Morisita-Horn index was used to measure how similar the thyroid and blood repertoires were. TCRdb trimmed the raw reads at Q25, called clones with MiXCR and kept productive beta chains. A single entry per CDR3 protein holds the most common genes and DNA from its merged rows. These V and J calls rely on TCRdb rather than the paper's analysis. The sample table shows 1 million to 1.3 million distinct CDR3 sequences, and approximately 35% are seen once. Around 10% of the sample comes from the top ten.

The hyperthyroidism patients were 18 to 65 years old and newly diagnosed, with a disease duration of less than 2 months. Anyone with other autoimmune diseases, uncontrolled infections, pregnancy or lactation was excluded from the study. Clinical symptoms, serum thyroxine, TRAb, thyroid ultrasound and orbital computed tomography formed the basis of the diagnosis. Total RNA was extracted with Trizol reagent and quality-checked on an Agilent 2100 Bioanalyzer. In the germline V gene (reference sequence), CDR1 corresponds to DFQATT and CDR2 to SNEGSKA. From the cysteine through the phenylalanine, the CDR3 covers 15 amino acids. The retained sequence is limited to the CDR3, 45 bases, with the frame set at the first base. Germline trimming: 4 bases from V, 6 bases from J; junction bases outside gene matches: 12.

The chain is assembled from TRBV20-1 and TRBJ2-7, with TRBD1 matching 10 junction bases. Sequencing was done on a sample of peripheral blood or thyroid tissue (not recorded which). This receptor was identified in an adult man with Graves' hyperthyroidism. The DNA sequence follows: TGCAGTGCTAATTTATTCGGGACAGGGGTTCTCGAGCAGTACTTC. This codes for CSANLFGTGVLEQYF.